This TCR beta chain comes out of a study of T cell clonality in common variable immunodeficiency. In this sample, this clone turned up many times. No antigen is known for it. Study findings and constraints: Fewer deletions and N-nucleotide insertions were reportedly seen in common variable immunodeficiency TCR beta sequences. TCRbeta clonality was increased in CVID versus healthy controls.

CVID and control samples used equivalent genomic DNA input. The repertoire was sequenced with immunoSEQ multiplex PCR; TCRdb's copy has only in-frame clones and lacks some. The specimen gives about 42,000 clones without singletons; the ten biggest hold 2.8%. This TCR came from a person between 18 and 75 years old in good health. Sequenced material: peripheral blood mononuclear cells.

The CDR3 protein is CASSLEGYGYTF. The covered CDR3 bases are TGTGCCAGCAGCTTGGAGGGTTATGGC. The chain uses TRBV5-6 and TRBJ1-2; D gene unclear. The observed sequence ends 3 residues before the CDR3 terminus, with the missing tail filled in from the germline J gene. The CDR3 extends over 12 amino acids. Germline V CDR1 and CDR2: SGHDT, YYEEEE. V was clipped by 0 bases and J by 5 bases, with 5 bases between them.